The rows below give T cell receptor beta chains drawn from one sample of a study of T cells in localized non-small cell lung cancer. Repertoires were generated with immunoSEQ multiplex PCR, while TCRdb's copy carries only in-frame clones and drops some. The repertoire holds tens of thousands of clones, 84% seen once, with about 2.7% in the top ten. Specimen: peripheral blood, collected before any cancer treatment. These receptors were collected from a man aged 35 to 69 with stage I lung adenocarcinoma. The CDR3 runs from the conserved cysteine through the conserved F or W. The D gene is left open where the match is weak. Only part of the rows carry a size: once, few, many, or a class if the clone is expanded.

length	J	size	V	D	CDR3	DNA
18	TRBJ1-5	-	TRBV4-2	-	CASSHLLRTGNSNQPQHF	TGTGCCAGCAGCCATTTGTTGAGAACAGGGAATAGCAATCAGCCCCAGCATTTT
15	TRBJ1-5	-	TRBV6-5	-	CASSYSDGRNQPQHF	TGTGCCAGCAGTTACTCGGACGGGCGAAATCAGCCCCAGCATTTT
14	TRBJ2-7	-	TRBV6-6	TRBD2	CASSSTSVTYEQYF	TGTGCCAGCAGTTCGACTAGCGTTACCTACGAGCAGTACTTC
13	TRBJ1-1	-	TRBV28	-	CASSVTTNTEAFF	TGTGCCAGCAGTGTGACTACGAACACTGAAGCTTTCTTT
13	TRBJ1-3	-	TRBV6-1	-	CASSVGVGNTIYF	TGTGCCAGCAGTGTGGGGGTCGGAAACACCATATATTTT
16	TRBJ1-4	-	TRBV5-8	-	CASSQKGPATNEKLFF	TGTGCCAGCAGTCAGAAGGGACCGGCAACTAATGAAAAACTGTTTTTT
16	TRBJ2-1	-	TRBV6-1	-	CASSESPRRVYNEQFF	TGTGCCAGCAGTGAATCACCCAGGAGAGTGTACAATGAGCAGTTCTTC
12	TRBJ1-1	-	TRBV6-5	-	CASGIRAGEAFF	TGTGCCAGCGGAATACGTGCGGGGGAAGCTTTCTTT
14	TRBJ2-5	-	TRBV5-1	-	CASSSDTGLETQYF	TGCGCCAGCAGCTCCGACACGGGGTTGGAGACCCAGTACTTC
13	TRBJ2-3	-	TRBV30	-	CAGHASGTDTQYF	TGTGCCGGACACGCCTCAGGGACAGATACGCAGTATTTT
17	TRBJ1-4	-	TRBV5-1	-	CASSLAISGTTNEKLFF	TGCGCCAGCAGCTTGGCCATCAGCGGTACAACTAATGAAAAACTGTTTTTT
14	TRBJ1-2	-	TRBV15	-	CATSRDQAVYGYTF	TGTGCCACCAGCAGAGATCAGGCCGTATATGGCTACACCTTC
13	TRBJ2-3	-	TRBV6-6	-	CASSYRSTDTQYF	TGTGCCAGCAGTTACAGGAGCACAGATACGCAGTATTTT
14	TRBJ2-7	-	TRBV7-9	-	CASSLTGLSYEQYF	TGTGCCAGCAGCTTAACAGGCCTCTCCTACGAGCAGTACTTC
14	TRBJ2-2	few	TRBV27	-	CASTPTRQSGELFF	TGTGCCAGCACCCCGACGCGACAGTCCGGGGAGCTGTTTTTT
13	TRBJ2-7	-	TRBV30	TRBD2	CAGRGSGSYEQYF	TGTGCCGGAAGGGGCAGCGGGAGCTACGAGCAGTACTTC
14	TRBJ1-2	-	TRBV25-1	-	CASSEYTRSYGYTF	TGTGCCAGCAGTGAATATACCAGGAGCTATGGCTACACCTTC
17	TRBJ2-1	-	TRBV9	TRBD2	CASSVATSSGGRSEQFF	TGTGCCAGCAGCGTAGCTACCTCGAGCGGGGGGCGGAGTGAGCAGTTCTTC
20	TRBJ2-7	-	TRBV12-5	TRBD1	CASGLGSFGQGKGSGYEQYF	TGTGCTAGTGGTTTGGGCTCCTTCGGACAGGGGAAGGGTTCCGGCTACGAGCAGTACTTC
18	TRBJ1-1	-	TRBV30	TRBD1	CAWSPSQGAGKWYTEAFF	TGTGCCTGGAGTCCAAGCCAGGGGGCGGGGAAATGGTACACTGAAGCTTTCTTT
17	TRBJ2-4	-	TRBV4-2	TRBD1	CASSQGSEQGAGDIQYF	TGTGCCAGCAGCCAAGGATCCGAACAGGGGGCAGGGGACATTCAGTACTTC
14	TRBJ1-5	-	TRBV9	-	CASSGPDGNQPQHF	TGTGCCAGCAGCGGTCCGGATGGCAATCAGCCCCAGCATTTT
13	TRBJ1-5	-	TRBV19	-	CASSLDSNQPQHF	TGTGCCAGTAGCCTTGATAGCAATCAGCCCCAGCATTTT
19	TRBJ1-2	-	TRBV6-1	-	CASSVRFRQLTNREYGYTF	TGTGCCAGCAGTGTCAGATTCAGACAGTTGACTAACAGGGAGTATGGCTACACCTTC
15	TRBJ2-5	-	TRBV5-6	-	CASSFIWGSQETQYF	TGTGCCAGCAGCTTTATTTGGGGCAGCCAAGAGACCCAGTACTTC